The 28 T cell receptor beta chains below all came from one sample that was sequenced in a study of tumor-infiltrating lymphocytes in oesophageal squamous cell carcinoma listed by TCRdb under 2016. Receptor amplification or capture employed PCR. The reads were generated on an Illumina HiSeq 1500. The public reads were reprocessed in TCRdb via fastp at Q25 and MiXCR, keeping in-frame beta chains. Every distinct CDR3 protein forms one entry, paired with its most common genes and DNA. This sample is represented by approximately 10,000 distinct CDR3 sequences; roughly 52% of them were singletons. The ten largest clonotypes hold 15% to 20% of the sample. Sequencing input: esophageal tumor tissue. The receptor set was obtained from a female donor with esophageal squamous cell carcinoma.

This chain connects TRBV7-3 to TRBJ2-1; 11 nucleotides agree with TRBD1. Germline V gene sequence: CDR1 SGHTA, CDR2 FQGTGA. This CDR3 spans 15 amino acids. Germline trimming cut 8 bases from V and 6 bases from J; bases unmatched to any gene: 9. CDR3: CASSRGTGGFNEQFF. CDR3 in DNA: TGTGCCAGCTCCCGAGGGACAGGGGGTTTCAATGAGCAGTTCTTC.

The CDR3 DNA reads TGTGCCAGCAGCTTAAGGACAGGCTCTTATGAAAAACTGTTTTTT. Translated: CASSLRTGSYEKLFF. The J gene is TRBJ1-4, the V gene TRBV7-9; 7 bases fit TRBD1. CDR1 is SEHNR, CDR2 FQNEAQ, per germline (reference sequence). The length of the CDR3 is 15 residues. V lost 2 bases, J lost 6 bases, and 6 bases stayed unmatched.

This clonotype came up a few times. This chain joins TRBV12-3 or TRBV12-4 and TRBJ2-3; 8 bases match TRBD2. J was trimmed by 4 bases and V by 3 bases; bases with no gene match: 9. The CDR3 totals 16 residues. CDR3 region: CASSFLRTSIPDTQYF. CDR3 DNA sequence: TGTGCCAGCAGTTTCTTACGGACTAGCATTCCAGATACGCAGTATTTT.

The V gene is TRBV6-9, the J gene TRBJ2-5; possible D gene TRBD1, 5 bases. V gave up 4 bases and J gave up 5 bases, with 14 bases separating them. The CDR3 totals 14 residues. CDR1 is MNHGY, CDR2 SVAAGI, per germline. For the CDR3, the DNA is TGTGCCAGCAGTTGGCAGGGCGTCGGGGAGACCCAGTACTTC. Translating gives CASSWQGVGETQYF.

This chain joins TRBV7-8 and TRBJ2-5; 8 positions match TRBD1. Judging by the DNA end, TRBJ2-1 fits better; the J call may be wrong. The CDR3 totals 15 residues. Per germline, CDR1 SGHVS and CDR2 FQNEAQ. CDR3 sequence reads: CASHESGGAYNEQFF. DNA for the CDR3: TGTGCCAGTCATGAATCAGGGGGCGCCTACAATGAGCAGTTCTTC.

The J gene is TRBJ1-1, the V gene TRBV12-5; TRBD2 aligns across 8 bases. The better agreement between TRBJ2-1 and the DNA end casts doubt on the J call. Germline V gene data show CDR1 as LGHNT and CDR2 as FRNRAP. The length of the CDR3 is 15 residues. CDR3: CASEAWGLVGNEQFF. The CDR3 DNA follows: TGTGCTAGTGAGGCCTGGGGACTAGTGGGGAATGAGCAGTTCTTC.

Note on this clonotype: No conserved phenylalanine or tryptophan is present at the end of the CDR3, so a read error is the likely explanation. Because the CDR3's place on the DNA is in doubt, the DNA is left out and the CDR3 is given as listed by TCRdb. This CDR3 is CASSLQGTSNSPLHFGN. This chain uses TRBV7-9 with TRBJ2-7; the table calls TRBD2, which could not be checked here. The CDR3 comprises 17 residues, both ends counted. Germline loops: CDR1 SEHNR, CDR2 FQNEAQ (reference sequence).

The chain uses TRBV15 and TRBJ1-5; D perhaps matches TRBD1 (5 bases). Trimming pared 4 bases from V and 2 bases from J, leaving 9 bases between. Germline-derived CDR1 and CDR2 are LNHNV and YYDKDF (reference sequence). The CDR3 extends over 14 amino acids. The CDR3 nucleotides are TGTGCCACCAGCACCGGGGGGGGCAATCAGCCCCAGCATTTT. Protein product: CATSTGGGNQPQHF.

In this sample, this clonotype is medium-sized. The CDR3 loop is CASSLVHYNEQFF. The DNA of the CDR3 is TGTGCCAGCAGCTTGGTACACTACAATGAGCAGTTCTTC. V gene TRBV5-5 combines with J gene TRBJ2-1; the D is unclear. Trimming removed 0 bases at V and 3 bases at J, with 4 bases between. CDR3 length: 13 amino acids. Germline V gene lookup returns CDR1 SGHKS and CDR2 YYEKEE (reference sequence).

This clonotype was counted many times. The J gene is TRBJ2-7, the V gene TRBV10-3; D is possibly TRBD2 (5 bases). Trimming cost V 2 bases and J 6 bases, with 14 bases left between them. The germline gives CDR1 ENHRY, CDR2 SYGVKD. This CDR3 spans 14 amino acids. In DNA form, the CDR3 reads TGTGCCATCAGTGAGGTTTTGAGGGCAGGCGAGCAGTACTTC. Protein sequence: CAISEVLRAGEQYF.

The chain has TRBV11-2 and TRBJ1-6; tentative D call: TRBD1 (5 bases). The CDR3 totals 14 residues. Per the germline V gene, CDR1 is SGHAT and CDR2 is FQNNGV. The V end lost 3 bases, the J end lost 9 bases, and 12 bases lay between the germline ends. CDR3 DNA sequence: TGTGCCAGCAGCTTCCAGGGAGGTGGTTCACCCCTCCACTTT. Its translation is CASSFQGGGSPLHF. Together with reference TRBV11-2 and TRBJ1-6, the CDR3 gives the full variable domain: EAGVAQSPRYKIIEKRQSVAFWCNPISGHATLYWYQQILGQGPKLLIQFQNNGVVDDSQLPKDRFSAERLKGVDSTLKIQPAKLEDSAVYLCASSFQGGGSPLHFGNGTRLTVT.

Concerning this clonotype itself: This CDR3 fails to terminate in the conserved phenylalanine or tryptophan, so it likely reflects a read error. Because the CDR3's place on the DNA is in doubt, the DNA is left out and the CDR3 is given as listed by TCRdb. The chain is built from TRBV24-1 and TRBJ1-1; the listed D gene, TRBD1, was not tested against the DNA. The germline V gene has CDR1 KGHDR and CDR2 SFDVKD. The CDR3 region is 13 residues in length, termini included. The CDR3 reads CATSDFNRGRTGQ.

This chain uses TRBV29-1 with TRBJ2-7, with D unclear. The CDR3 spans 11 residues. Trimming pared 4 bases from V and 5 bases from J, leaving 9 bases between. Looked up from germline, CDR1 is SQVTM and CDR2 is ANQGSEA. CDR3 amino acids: CSVGAKHEQYF. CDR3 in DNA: TGCAGCGTTGGGGCGAAGCACGAGCAGTACTTC.

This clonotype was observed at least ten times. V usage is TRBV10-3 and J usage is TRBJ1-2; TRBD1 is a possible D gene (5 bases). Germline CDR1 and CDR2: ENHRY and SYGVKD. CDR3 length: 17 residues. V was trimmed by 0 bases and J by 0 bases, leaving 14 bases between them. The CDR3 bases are TGTGCCATCAGTGAGTCGGGGGGACTCAAAGCTAACTATGGCTACACCTTC. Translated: CAISESGGLKANYGYTF.

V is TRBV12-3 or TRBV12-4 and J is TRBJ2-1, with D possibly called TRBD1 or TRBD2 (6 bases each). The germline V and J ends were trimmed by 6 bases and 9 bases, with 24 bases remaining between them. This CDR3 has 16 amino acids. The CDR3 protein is CASSKLQGAGSGEQFF. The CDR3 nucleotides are TGTGCCAGCAGCAAGCTACAGGGAGCCGGGAGTGGTGAGCAGTTCTTC.

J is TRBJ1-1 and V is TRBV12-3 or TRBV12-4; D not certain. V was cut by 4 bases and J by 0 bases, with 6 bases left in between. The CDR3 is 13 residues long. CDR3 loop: CASSSGVNTEAFF. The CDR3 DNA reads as TGTGCCAGCAGTTCCGGGGTGAACACTGAAGCTTTCTTT.

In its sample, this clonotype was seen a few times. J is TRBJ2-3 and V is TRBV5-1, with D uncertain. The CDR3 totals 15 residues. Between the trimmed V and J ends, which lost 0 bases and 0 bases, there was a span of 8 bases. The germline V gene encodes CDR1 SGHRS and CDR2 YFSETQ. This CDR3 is CASSLVLASTDTQYF. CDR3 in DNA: TGCGCCAGCAGCTTGGTATTAGCCAGCACAGATACGCAGTATTTT. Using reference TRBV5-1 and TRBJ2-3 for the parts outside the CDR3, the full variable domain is KAGVTQTPRYLIKTRGQQVTLSCSPISGHRSVSWYQQTPGQGLQFLFEYFSETQRNKGNFPGRFSGRQFSNSRSEMNVSTLELGDSALYLCASSLVLASTDTQYFGPGTRLTVL.

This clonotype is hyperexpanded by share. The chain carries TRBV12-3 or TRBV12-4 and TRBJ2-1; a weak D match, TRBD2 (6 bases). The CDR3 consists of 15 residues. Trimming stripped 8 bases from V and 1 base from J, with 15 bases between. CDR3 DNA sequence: TGTGCCAGCGGTGCGTTGGCGGGATCCTACAATGAGCAGTTCTTC. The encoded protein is CASGALAGSYNEQFF.

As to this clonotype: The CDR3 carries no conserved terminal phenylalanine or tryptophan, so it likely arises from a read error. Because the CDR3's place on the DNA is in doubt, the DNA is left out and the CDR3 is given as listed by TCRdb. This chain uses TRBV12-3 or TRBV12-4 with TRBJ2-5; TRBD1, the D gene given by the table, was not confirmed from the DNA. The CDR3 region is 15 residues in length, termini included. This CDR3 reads CASSQDRAYGYTFGS.

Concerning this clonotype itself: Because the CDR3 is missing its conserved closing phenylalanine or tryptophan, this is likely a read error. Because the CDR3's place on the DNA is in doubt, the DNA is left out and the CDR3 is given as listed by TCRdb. CDR3 sequence: CASSLRALGGANSGSYEQYFGN. This chain joins TRBV7-2 and TRBJ2-5; whether TRBD1, the table's D call, matches the DNA was not checked. CDR1 and CDR2 from the germline V gene are SGHTA and FQGNSA. The CDR3 is 22 residues long, counting both termini.

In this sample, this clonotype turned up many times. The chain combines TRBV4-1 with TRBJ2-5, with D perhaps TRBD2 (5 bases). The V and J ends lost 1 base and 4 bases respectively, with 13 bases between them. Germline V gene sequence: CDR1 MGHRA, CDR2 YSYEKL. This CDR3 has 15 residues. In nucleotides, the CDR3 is TGCGCCAGCAGCCAAGCGGGGTATAAAGGAGAGACCCAGTACTTC. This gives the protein CASSQAGYKGETQYF.

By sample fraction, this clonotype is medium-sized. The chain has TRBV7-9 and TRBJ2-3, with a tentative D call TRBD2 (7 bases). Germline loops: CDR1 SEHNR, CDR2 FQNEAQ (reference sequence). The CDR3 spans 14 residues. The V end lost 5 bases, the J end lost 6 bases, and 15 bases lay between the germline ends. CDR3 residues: CASSTRGGGDTQYF. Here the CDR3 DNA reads TGTGCCAGCAGCACTAGGGGGGGAGGGGATACGCAGTATTTT.

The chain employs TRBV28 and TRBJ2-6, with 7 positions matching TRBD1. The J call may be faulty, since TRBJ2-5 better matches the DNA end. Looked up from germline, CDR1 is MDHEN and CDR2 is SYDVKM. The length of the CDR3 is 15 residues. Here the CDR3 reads CASSLPGQLQETQYF. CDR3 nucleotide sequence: TGTGCCAGCAGTTTACCGGGACAGCTACAAGAGACCCAGTACTTC.

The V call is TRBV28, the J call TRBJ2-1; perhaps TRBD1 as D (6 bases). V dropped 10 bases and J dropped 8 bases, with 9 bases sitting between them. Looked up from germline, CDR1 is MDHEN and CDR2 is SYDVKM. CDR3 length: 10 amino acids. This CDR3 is CANRVDEQFF. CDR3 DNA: TGTGCCAACAGGGTGGATGAGCAGTTCTTC.

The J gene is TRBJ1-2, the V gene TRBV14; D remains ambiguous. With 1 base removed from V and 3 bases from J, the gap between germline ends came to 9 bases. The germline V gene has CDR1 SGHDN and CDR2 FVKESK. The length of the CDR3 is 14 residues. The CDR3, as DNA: TGTGCCAGCAGCCAAGGAGTAGGGTACTATGGCTACACCTTC. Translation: CASSQGVGYYGYTF.

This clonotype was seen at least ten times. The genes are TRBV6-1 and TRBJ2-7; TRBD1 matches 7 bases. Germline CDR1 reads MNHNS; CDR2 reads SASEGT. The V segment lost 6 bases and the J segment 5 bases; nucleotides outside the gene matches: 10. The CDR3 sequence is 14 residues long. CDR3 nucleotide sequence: TGTGCCAGCAGGTATACAGGGGTCGGGAACGAGCAGTACTTC. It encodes CASRYTGVGNEQYF.

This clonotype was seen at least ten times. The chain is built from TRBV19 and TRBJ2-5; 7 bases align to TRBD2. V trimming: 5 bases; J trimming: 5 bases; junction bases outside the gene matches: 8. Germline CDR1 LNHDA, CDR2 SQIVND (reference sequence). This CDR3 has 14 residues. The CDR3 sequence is CASSGRLAGETQYF. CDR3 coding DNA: TGTGCCAGTAGTGGGAGACTAGCAGGCGAGACCCAGTACTTC.

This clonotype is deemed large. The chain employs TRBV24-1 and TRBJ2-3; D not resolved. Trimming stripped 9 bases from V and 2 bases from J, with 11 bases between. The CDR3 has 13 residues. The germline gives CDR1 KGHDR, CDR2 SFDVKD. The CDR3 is CATYDFSTDTQYF. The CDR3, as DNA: TGTGCCACCTACGACTTCTCCACAGATACGCAGTATTTT.